This TCR beta chain is drawn from a study of response to subunit inactivated influenza vaccine. V gave up 5 bases and J gave up 3 bases; unmatched junction bases: 4. This CDR3 spans 14 amino acids. Germline values: CDR1 SGHRS, CDR2 YFSETQ. A single record per CDR3 protein comes from TCRdb applying MiXCR to the RT-PCR reads. The table records a few hundred thousand distinct CDR3 sequences, around 11% of them present only once. A further study also used this sample, focusing on T cells expressing NK-cell markers. That source reports: Synthesis of TCR beta cDNA relied on 5'RACE template switching carrying UMIs. Anti-gamma-delta TCR antibody use in several experiments restricted sorting to alpha-beta TCR T cells.

This sample comprised PBMCs from blood, obtained on the day of vaccination. The TCR originated in a man aged 50 or older who received an inactivated influenza vaccine. The chain employs TRBV5-1 and TRBJ2-7, with 11 bases identical to TRBD2. The DNA of the CDR3 is TGCGCCAGCAGAGTCACTAGCGGGAGCTACGAGCAGTACTTC. Translating gives CASRVTSGSYEQYF. Variable domain in full (rest from reference TRBV5-1 and TRBJ2-7): KAGVTQTPRYLIKTRGQQVTLSCSPISGHRSVSWYQQTPGQGLQFLFEYFSETQRNKGNFPGRFSGRQFSNSRSEMNVSTLELGDSALYLCASRVTSGSYEQYFGPGTRLTVT.